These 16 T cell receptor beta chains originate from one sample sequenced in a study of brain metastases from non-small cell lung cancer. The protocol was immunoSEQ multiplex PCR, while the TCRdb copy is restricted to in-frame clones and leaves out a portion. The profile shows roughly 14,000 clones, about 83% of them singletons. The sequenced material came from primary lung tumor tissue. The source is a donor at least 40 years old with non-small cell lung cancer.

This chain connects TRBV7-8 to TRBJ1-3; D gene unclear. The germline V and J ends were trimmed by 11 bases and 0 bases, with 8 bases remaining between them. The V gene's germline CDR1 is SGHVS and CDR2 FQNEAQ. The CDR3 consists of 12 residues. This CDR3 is CASTNSGNTIYF. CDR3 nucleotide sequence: TGTGCCTCTACAAACTCTGGAAACACCATATATTTT.

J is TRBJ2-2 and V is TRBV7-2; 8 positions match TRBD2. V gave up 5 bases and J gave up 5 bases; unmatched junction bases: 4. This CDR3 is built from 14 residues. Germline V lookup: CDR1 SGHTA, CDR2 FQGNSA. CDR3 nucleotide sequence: TGTGCCAGCAGCCGTGGACTAGCTACCGGGGAGCTGTTTTTT. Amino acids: CASSRGLATGELFF.

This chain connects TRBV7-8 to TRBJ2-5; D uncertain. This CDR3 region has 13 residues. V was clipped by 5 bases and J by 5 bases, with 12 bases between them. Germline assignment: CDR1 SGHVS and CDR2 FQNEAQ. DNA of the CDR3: TGTGCCAGCAGCCAAGGGCCGCGGGAGACCCAGTACTTC. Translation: CASSQGPRETQYF.

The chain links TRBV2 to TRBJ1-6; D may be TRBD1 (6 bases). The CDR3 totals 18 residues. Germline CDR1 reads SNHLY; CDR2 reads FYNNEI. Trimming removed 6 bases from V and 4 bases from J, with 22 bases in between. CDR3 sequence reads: CASSRDVGGYPYNSPLHF. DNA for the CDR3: TGTGCCAGCAGCCGCGACGTAGGGGGTTACCCGTATAATTCACCCCTCCACTTT. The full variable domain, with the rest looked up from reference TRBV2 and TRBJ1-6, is EPEVTQTPSHQVTQMGQEVILRCVPISNHLYFYWYRQILGQKVEFLVSFYNNEISEKSEIFDDQFSVERPDGSNFTLKIRSTKLEDSAMYFCASSRDVGGYPYNSPLHFGNGTRLTVT.

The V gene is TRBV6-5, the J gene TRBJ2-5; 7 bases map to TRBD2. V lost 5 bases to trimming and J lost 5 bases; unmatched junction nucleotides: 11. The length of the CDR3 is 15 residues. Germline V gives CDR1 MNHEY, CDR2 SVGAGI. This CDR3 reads CASSSGTPAGETQYF. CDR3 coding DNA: TGTGCCAGCAGTAGCGGGACTCCGGCGGGGGAGACCCAGTACTTC.

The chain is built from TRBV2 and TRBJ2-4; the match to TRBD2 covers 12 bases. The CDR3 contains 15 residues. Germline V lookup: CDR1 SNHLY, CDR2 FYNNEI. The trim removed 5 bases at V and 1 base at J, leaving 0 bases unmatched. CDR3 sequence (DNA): TGTGCCAGCAGTACTAGCGGGGGGGCCAAAAACATTCAGTACTTC. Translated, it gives CASSTSGGAKNIQYF.

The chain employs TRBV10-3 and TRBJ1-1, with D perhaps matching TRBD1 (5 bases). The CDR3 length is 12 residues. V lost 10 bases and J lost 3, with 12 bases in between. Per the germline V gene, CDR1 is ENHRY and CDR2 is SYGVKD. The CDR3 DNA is TGTGCCACCTCGACAGCCCACACTGAAGCTTTCTTT. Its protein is CATSTAHTEAFF.

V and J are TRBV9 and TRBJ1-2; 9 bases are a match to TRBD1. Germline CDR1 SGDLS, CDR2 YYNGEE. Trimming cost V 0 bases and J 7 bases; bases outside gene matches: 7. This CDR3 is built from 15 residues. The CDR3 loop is CASSVGGTGLGGYTF. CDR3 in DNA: TGTGCCAGCAGCGTAGGCGGGACAGGGCTCGGTGGCTACACCTTC.

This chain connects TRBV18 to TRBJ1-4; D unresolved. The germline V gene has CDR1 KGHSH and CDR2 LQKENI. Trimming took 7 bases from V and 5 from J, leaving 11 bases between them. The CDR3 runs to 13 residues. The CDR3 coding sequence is TGTGCCAGCTTCGCGAGGGCGAATGAAAAACTGTTTTTT. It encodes CASFARANEKLFF.

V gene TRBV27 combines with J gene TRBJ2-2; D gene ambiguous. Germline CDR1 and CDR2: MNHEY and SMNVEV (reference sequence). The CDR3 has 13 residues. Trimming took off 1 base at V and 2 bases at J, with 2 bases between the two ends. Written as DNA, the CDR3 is TGTGCCAGCAGTTTATTCAACACCGGGGAGCTGTTTTTT. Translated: CASSLFNTGELFF.

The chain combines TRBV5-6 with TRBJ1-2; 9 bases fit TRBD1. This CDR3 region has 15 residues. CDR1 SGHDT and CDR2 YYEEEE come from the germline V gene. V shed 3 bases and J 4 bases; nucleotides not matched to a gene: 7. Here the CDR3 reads CASSYGQGKAYGYTF. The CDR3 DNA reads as TGTGCCAGCAGCTACGGACAGGGGAAAGCCTATGGCTACACCTTC.

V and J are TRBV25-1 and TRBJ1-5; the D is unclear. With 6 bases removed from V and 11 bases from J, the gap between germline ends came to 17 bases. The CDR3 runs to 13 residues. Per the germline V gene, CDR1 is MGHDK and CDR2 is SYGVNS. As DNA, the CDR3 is TGTGCCAGCAGAGCCGGGTACACGGGAGCCCAGCATTTT. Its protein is CASRAGYTGAQHF.

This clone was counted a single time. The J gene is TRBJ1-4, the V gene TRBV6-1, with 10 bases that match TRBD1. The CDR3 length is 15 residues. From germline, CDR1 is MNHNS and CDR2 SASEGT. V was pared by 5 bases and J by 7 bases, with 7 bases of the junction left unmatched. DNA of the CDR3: TGTGCCAGCAGTCCATCCCGGGACAGGGGTGAAAAACTGTTTTTT. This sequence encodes CASSPSRDRGEKLFF.

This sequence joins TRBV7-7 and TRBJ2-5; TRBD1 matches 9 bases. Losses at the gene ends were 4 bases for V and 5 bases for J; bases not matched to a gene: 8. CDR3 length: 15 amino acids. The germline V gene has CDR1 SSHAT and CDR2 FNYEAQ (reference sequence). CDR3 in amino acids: CASSSGQGRQETQYF. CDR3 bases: TGTGCCAGCAGCTCCGGACAGGGGCGTCAGGAGACCCAGTACTTC. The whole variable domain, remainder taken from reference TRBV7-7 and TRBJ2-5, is GAGVSQSPRYKVTKRGQDVTLRCDPISSHATLYWYQQALGQGPEFLTYFNYEAQPDKSGLPSDRFSAERPEGSISTLTIQRTEQRDSAMYRCASSSGQGRQETQYFGPGTRLLVL.

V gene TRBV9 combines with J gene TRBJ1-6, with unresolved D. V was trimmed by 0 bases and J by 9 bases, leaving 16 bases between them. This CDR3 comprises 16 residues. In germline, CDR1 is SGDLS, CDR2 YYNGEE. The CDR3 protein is CASSVDSQAVGSPLHF. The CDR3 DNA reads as TGTGCCAGCAGCGTAGACTCTCAGGCCGTAGGTTCACCCCTCCACTTT. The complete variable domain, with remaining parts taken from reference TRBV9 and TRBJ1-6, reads DSGVTQTPKHLITATGQRVTLRCSPRSGDLSVYWYQQSLDQGLQFLIQYYNGEERAKGNILERFSAQQFPDLHSELNLSSLELGDSALYFCASSVDSQAVGSPLHFGNGTRLTVT.

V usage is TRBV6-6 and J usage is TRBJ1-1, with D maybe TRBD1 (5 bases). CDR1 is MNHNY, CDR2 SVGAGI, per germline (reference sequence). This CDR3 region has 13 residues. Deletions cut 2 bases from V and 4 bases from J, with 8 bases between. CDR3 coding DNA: TGTGCCAGCAGTTACGGGGGTCCCACTGAAGCTTTCTTT. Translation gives CASSYGGPTEAFF.